The text below deals with one T cell receptor beta chain. TCRdb redid the calling of the RT-PCR reads with MiXCR, one entry per CDR3 protein. Among about a million distinct CDR3 sequences, 18% were seen once, and the ten largest hold roughly 6%. The CDR3 is made up of 13 amino acids. The V segment lost 4 bases and the J segment 8 bases; nucleotides outside the gene matches: 5. CDR1 SGHRS and CDR2 YFSETQ come from the germline V gene. The data derive from a study of patients and donors after allogeneic stem cell transplantation. V is TRBV5-1 and J is TRBJ2-1; 8 bases fit TRBD1. Source material: blood, either unsorted or a sorted T cell fraction (not recorded which). The sequence was collected from a human donor who was either an allogeneic HSCT recipient or a stem cell or donor lymphocyte infusion donor (not recorded which). It is not recorded whose cells these are; they may come from a transplant donor. CDR3 nucleotides: TGCGCCAGCAGCGCGGACAGGGCGGATGAGCAGTTCTTC. The encoded protein is CASSADRADEQFF.